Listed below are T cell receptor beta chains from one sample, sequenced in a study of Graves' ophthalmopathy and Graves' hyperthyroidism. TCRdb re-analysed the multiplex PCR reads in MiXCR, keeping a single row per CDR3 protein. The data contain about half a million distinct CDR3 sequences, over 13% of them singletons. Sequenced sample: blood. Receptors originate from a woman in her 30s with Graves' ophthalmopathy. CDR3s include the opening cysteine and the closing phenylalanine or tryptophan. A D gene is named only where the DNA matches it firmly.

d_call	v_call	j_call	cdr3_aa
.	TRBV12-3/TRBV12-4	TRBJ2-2	CASSPRAGHTGELFF
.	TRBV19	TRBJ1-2	CASSTSLGGYTF
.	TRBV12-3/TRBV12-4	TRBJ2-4	CASSPPRVEELAKNIQYF
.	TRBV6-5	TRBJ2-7	CASSYLAYEQYF
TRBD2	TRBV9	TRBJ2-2	CASSAWTSGLGTGELFF
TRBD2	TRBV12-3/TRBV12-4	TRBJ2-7	CASSFSGRAQGEQYF
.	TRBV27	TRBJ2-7	CASSPRGAGRGYEQYF
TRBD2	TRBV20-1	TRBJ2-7	CSLSSGWIYEQYF
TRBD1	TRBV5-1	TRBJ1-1	CASSGPGGATEAFF
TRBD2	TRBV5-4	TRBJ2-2	CASSVLAGGLNTGELFF
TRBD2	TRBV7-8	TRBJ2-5	CASSLRTSGGIQETQYF
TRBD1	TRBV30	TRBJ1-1	CAWSVLEGARAEAFF
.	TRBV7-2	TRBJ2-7	CASSLQGWEQYF
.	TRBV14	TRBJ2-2	CASSQLSPGPTGELFF
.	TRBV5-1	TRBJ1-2	CASSFGPAQPGGYTF
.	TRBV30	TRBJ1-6	CAWSVAGLRYNSPLHF
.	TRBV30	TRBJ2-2	CAWSVPYAGELFF
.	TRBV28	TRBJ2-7	CASQTVSYEQYF
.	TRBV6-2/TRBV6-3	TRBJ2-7	CASSYPAYEQYF
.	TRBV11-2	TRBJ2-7	CASSLDSEFTNEQYF
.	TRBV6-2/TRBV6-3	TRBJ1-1	CASSFSPGTTEAFF
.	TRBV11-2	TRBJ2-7	CASSLGWDTLTKQYF
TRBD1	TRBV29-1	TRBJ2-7	CSGGQGVSYEQYF
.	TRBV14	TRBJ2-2	CASRSGRGTGELFF
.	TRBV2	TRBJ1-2	CASSSSLNYGYTF
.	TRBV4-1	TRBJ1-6	CASSQDRTNSPLHF
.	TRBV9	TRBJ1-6	CASSGTINSPLHF
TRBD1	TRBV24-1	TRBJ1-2	CATSDPGGGNYGYTF
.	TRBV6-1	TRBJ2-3	CASSEPPGGMTDTQYF
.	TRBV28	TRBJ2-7	CASSAPGTSYEQYF
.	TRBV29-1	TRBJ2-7	CSGTQGGEQYF
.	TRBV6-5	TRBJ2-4	CASSPLQVGNIKYF
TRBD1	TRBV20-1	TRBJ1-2	CSATYPGTGFGYTF
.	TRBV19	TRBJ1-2	CASSMRSAYGYTF
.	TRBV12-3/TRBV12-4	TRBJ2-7	CASSWTVSYEQYF
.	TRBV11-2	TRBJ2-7	CASSQPPAGSSYEQYF
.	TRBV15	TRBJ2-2	CATSRNRAGELFF
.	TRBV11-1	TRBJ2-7	CASSLPSGGHSYEQYF
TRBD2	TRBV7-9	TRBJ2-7	CASSGRGEYEQYF
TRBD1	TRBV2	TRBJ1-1	CATRPGQPPGAFF
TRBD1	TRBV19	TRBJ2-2	CASRMGQGETGELFF
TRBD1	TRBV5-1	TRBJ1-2	CASSKRTGQGSHGYTF
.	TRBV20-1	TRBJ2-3	CSASDGPTDTQYF
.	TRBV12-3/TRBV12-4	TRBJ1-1	CASSPSTPQGLNTEAFF
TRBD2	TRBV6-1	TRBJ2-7	CASSAGDSGIGDEQYF
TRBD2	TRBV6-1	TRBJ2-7	CASSVRQWGGYEQYF
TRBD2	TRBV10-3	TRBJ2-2	CAISRLAGGPGNTGELFF
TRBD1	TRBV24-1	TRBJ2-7	CATSLGQGSYEQYF
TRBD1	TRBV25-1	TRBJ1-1	CASSGDRVPPEAFF
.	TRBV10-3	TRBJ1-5	CAISEGGRDQPQHF
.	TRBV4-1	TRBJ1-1	CAISQDRGTEACF
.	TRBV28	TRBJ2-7	CASSLDSVFYEQYF
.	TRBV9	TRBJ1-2	CASSVQGIPRDGYTF
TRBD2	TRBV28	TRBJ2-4	CASSPPLLAGVAKNIQYF
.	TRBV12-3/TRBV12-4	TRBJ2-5	CASSKGRQETQYF
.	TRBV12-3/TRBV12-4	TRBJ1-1	CASTKGLNTEAFF
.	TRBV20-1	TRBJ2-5	CSASNPKFPPQETQYF
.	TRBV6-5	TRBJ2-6	CASGRDNSGANVLTF
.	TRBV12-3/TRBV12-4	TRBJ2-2	CASSWWDRTGELFF